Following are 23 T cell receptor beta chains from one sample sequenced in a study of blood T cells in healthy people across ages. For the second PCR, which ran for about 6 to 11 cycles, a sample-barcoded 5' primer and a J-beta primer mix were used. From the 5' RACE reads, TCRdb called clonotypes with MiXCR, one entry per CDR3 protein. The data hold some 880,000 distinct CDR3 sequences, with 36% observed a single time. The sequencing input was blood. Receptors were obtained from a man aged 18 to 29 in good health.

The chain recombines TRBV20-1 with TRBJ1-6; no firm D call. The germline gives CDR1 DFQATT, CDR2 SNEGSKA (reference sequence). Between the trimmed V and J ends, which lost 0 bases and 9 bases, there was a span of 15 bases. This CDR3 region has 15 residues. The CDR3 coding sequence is TGCAGTGCTAGAGATCGTTGGGCCCTAACTTCACCCCTCCACTTT. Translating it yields CSARDRWALTSPLHF.

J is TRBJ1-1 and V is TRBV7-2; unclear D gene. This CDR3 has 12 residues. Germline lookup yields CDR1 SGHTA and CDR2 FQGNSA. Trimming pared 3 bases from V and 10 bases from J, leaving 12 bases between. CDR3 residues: CASSFSGIGAFF. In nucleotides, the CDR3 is TGTGCCAGCAGCTTCAGTGGGATCGGAGCTTTCTTT.

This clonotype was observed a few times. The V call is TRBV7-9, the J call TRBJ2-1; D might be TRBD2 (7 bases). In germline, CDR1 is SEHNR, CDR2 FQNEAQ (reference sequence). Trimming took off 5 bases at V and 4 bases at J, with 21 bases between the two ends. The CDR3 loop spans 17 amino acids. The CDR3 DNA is TGTGCCAGCAGCCCCCGGCGGGGGCTAAAACCATACAATGAGCAGTTCTTC. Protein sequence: CASSPRRGLKPYNEQFF.

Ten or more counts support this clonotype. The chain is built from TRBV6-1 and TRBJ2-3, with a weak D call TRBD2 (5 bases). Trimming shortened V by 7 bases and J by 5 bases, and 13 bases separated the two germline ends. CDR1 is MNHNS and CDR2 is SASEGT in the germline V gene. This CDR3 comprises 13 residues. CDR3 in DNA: TGTGCCAGCAATCCGGGGATGAGAGATACGCAGTATTTT. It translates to CASNPGMRDTQYF.

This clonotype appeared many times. CDR3 sequence reads: CASSLAHHEGETQYF. The CDR3 DNA follows: TGTGCCAGCAGTTTAGCGCACCATGAAGGAGAGACCCAGTACTTC. J is TRBJ2-5 and V is TRBV12-3 or TRBV12-4; no clear D. Trimming pared 0 bases from V and 4 bases from J, leaving 12 bases between. The CDR3 is 15 residues long.

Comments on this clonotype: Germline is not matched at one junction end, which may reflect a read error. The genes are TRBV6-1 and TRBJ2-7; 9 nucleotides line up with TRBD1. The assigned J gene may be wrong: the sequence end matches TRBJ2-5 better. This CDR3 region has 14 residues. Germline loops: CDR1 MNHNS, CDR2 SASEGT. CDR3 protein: CTSSVDRGTGTQYF. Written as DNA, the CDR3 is TGTACCAGCAGTGTGGACAGGGGTACTGGGACCCAGTACTTC.

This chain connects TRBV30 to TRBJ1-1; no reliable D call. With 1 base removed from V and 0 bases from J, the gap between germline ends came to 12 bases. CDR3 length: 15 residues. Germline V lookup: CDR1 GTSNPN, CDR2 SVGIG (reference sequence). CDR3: CAWSETRFMNTEAFF. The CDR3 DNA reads TGTGCCTGGAGTGAGACAAGGTTTATGAACACTGAAGCTTTCTTT.

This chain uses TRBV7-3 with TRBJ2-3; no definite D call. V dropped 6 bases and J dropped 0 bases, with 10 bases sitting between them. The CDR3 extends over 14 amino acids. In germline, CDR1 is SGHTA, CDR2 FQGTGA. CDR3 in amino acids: CASRAGLSTDTQYF. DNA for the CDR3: TGTGCCAGCAGGGCAGGCCTGAGCACAGATACGCAGTATTTT.

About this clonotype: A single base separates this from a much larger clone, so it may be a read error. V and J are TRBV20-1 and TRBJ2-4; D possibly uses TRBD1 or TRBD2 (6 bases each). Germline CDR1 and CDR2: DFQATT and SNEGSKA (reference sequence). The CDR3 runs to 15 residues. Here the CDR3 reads CSARRGDLAKNIRYF. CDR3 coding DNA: TGCAGTGCTAGAAGGGGGGATTTAGCCAAAAACATTCGGTACTTC.

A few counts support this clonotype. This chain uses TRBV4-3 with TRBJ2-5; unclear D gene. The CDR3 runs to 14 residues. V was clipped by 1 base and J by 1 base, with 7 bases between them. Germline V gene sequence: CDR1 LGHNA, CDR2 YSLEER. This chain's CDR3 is CASSQVFGQETQYF. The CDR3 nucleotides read TGCGCCAGCAGCCAAGTTTTTGGCCAAGAGACCCAGTACTTC.

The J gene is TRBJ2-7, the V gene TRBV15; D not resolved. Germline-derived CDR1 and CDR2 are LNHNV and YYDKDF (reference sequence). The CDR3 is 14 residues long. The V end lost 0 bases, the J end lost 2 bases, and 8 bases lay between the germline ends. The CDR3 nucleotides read TGTGCCACCAGCAGAGACCGCTCGGCCTACGAGCAGTACTTC. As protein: CATSRDRSAYEQYF.

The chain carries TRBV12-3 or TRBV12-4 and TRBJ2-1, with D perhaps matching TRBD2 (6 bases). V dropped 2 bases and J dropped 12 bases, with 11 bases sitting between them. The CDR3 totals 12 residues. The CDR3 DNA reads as TGTGCCAGCAGTTTAACGGGGGATACGCAGTTCTTC. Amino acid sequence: CASSLTGDTQFF.

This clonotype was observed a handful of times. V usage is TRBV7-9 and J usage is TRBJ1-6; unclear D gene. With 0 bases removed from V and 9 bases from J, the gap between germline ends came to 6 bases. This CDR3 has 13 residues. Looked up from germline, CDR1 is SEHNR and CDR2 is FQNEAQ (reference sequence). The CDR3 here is CASSLAQPSPLHF. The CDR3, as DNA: TGTGCCAGCAGCTTAGCGCAACCTTCACCCCTCCACTTT.

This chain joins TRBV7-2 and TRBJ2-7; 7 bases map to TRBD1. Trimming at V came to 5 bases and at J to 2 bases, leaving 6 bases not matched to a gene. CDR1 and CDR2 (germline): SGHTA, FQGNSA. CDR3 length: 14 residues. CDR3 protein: CASSVGTATYEQYF. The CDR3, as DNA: TGTGCCAGCAGCGTAGGGACAGCGACCTACGAGCAGTACTTC.

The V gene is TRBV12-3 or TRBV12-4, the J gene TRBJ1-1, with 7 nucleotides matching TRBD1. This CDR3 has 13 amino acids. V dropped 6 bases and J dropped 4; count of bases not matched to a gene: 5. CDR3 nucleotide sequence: TGTGCCAGCAGCCCCAGGGGGTTCACTGAAGCTTTCTTT. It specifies CASSPRGFTEAFF.

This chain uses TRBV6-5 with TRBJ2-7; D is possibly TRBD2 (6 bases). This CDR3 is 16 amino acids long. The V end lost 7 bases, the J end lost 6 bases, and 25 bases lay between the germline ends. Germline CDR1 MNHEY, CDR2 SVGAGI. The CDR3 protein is CASTSRRGVESGEQYF. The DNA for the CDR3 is TGTGCCAGCACCTCCCGGCGCGGGGTCGAGTCTGGCGAGCAGTACTTC.

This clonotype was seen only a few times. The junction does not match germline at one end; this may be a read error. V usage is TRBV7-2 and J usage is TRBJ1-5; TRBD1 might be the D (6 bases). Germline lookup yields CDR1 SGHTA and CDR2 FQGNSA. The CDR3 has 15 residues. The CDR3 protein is CVSSLVEGGRQPQHF. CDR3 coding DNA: TGTGTCAGCAGCTTAGTTGAGGGGGGCCGTCAGCCCCAGCATTTT.

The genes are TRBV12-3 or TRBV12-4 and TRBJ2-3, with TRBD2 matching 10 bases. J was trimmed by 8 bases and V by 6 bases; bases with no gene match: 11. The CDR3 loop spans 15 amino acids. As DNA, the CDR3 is TGTGCCAGCAGCCTTGCTAGCGGGGGTAAGGGTACGCAGTATTTT. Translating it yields CASSLASGGKGTQYF.

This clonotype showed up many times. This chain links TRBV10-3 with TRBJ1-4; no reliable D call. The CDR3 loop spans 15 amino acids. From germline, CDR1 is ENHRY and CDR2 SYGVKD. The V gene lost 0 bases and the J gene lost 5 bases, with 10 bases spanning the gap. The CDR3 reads CAISESRERNEKLFF. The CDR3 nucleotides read TGTGCCATCAGTGAGTCACGGGAAAGGAATGAAAAACTGTTTTTT.

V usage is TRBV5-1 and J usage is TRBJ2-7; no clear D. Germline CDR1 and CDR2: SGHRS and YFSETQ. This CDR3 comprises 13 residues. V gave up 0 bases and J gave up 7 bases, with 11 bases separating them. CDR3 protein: CASSLVVRDEQYF. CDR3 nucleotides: TGCGCCAGCAGCTTGGTAGTCCGTGATGAGCAGTACTTC. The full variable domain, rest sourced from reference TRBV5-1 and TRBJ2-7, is KAGVTQTPRYLIKTRGQQVTLSCSPISGHRSVSWYQQTPGQGLQFLFEYFSETQRNKGNFPGRFSGRQFSNSRSEMNVSTLELGDSALYLCASSLVVRDEQYFGPGTRLTVT.

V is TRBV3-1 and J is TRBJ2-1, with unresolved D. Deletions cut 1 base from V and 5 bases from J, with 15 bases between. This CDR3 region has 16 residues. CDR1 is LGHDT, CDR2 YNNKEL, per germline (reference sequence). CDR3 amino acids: CASSQVIAVGNNEQFF. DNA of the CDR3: TGTGCCAGCAGCCAAGTCATTGCAGTGGGAAACAATGAGCAGTTCTTC.

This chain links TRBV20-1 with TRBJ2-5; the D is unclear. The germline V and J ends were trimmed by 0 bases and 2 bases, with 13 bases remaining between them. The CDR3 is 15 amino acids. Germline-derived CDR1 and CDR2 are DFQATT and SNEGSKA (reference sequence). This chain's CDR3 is CSARDWAGWQETQYF. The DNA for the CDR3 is TGCAGTGCTAGAGATTGGGCAGGCTGGCAAGAGACCCAGTACTTC.

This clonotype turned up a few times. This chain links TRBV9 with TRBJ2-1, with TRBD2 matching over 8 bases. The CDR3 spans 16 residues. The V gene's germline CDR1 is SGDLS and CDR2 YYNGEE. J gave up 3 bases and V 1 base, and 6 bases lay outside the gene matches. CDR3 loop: CASSVPAGGGYNEQFF. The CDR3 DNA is TGTGCCAGCAGCGTACCCGCGGGGGGCGGCTACAATGAGCAGTTCTTC.